Presented here are 17 T cell receptor beta chains from one specimen sequenced in a study of blood T cell repertoires in COVID-19. Using immunoSEQ multiplex PCR, the repertoire was profiled, and TCRdb retains in-frame clones only, with some absent. Seen here are around 390,000 clones, around nine tenths observed once, and the top ten hold about a tenth. The specimen sequenced was PBMCs or T cells enriched from blood (not recorded which). These receptors originate from a woman aged 45-65 years who had recovered from COVID-19.

The V call is TRBV5-4, the J call TRBJ1-1; D call uncertain. The germline gives CDR1 SGHNT, CDR2 YYREEE (reference sequence). This CDR3 spans 15 amino acids. Trimming left V 1 base short and J 4 bases short, with 14 bases between. The CDR3 DNA is TGTGCCAGCAGCTTGTTCTCCGGTGCCCCCACTGAAGCTTTCTTT. Translated: CASSLFSGAPTEAFF.

The J gene is TRBJ1-4, the V gene TRBV11-2, with D maybe TRBD1 (5 bases). The CDR3 covers 14 residues. Trimming stripped 3 bases from V and 4 bases from J, with 9 bases between. The germline V gene encodes CDR1 SGHAT and CDR2 FQNNGV. CDR3 sequence (DNA): TGTGCCAGCAGCTTCGACAGTGTTAATGAAAAACTGTTTTTT. Its protein is CASSFDSVNEKLFF.

V usage is TRBV29-1 and J usage is TRBJ1-1; TRBD1 matches 8 bases. Looked up from germline, CDR1 is SQVTM and CDR2 is ANQGSEA. V gave up 7 bases and J gave up 2 bases; unmatched junction bases: 3. CDR3 length equals 12 residues. The chain's CDR3 is CSAGQGNTEAFF. The CDR3 DNA sequence: TGCAGCGCCGGACAGGGAAACACTGAAGCTTTCTTT.

The chain links TRBV14 to TRBJ1-5; 10 bases are a match to TRBD1. The CDR3 runs to 16 residues. Trimming cost V 1 base and J 6 bases; bases outside gene matches: 6. Germline values: CDR1 SGHDN, CDR2 FVKESK. The CDR3 region is CASSQGRQGARQPQHF. CDR3 coding DNA: TGTGCCAGCAGCCAAGGCCGACAGGGGGCCCGTCAGCCCCAGCATTTT. Based on the CDR3 plus reference TRBV14 and TRBJ1-5, the full variable domain is EAGVTQFPSHSVIEKGQTVTLRCDPISGHDNLYWYRRVMGKEIKFLLHFVKESKQDESGMPNNRFLAERTGGTYSTLKVQPAELEDSGVYFCASSQGRQGARQPQHFGDGTRLSIL.

The chain couples TRBV27 to TRBJ2-2; D possibly corresponds to TRBD2 (5 bases). The CDR3 spans 15 residues. V gave up 6 bases and J gave up 0 bases, with 11 bases separating them. Germline CDR1 is MNHEY and CDR2 is SMNVEV (reference sequence). CDR3 nucleotide sequence: TGTGCCAGCAGCACCCGGGGTACGAACACCGGGGAGCTGTTTTTT. It translates to CASSTRGTNTGELFF.

The chain joins TRBV18 to TRBJ1-1, with D possibly being TRBD1 (5 bases). Germline assignment: CDR1 KGHSH and CDR2 LQKENI. The CDR3 consists of 17 residues. Trimming cost V 2 bases and J 6 bases, with 22 bases left between them. CDR3 amino acids: CASSPGSPGQSIPEAFF. CDR3 sequence (DNA): TGTGCCAGCTCACCAGGAAGCCCAGGACAATCGATCCCTGAAGCTTTCTTT.

This chain connects TRBV2 to TRBJ1-2; D is uncertain. V was clipped by 4 bases and J by 7 bases, with 13 bases between them. The germline CDR1 and CDR2 sequences are SNHLY and FYNNEI. The CDR3 spans 13 residues. In DNA form, the CDR3 reads TGTGCCAGCAGTGGGTCCGTCGGGGTTGGCTACACCTTC. This sequence encodes CASSGSVGVGYTF.

The gene calls are TRBV9 and TRBJ1-5; D ambiguous. With 3 bases removed from V and 0 bases from J, the gap between germline ends came to 7 bases. The CDR3 totals 14 residues. Germline V lookup: CDR1 SGDLS, CDR2 YYNGEE. CDR3 protein: CASSGLDSNQPQHF. The CDR3, as DNA: TGTGCCAGCAGCGGGTTAGATAGCAATCAGCCCCAGCATTTT.

The chain uses TRBV6-6 and TRBJ1-1, with D perhaps TRBD1 (5 bases). Deletions cut 5 bases from V and 4 bases from J, with 14 bases between. The CDR3 is 14 amino acids. Germline CDR1 and CDR2: MNHNY and SVGAGI (reference sequence). CDR3 amino acids: CASSPSGGATEAFF. The DNA of the CDR3 is TGTGCCAGCAGTCCCTCGGGGGGAGCCACTGAAGCTTTCTTT.

The rearrangement uses TRBV27 and TRBJ2-7, with 7 bases lining up with TRBD2. CDR3 length equals 14 residues. The germline CDR1 and CDR2 sequences are MNHEY and SMNVEV (reference sequence). With 4 bases clipped from V and 4 bases from J, the junction kept 7 bases outside the gene matches. CDR3: CASSSPGGGYEQYF. The CDR3 DNA sequence: TGTGCCAGCAGTTCCCCGGGAGGAGGGTACGAGCAGTACTTC.

The V gene is TRBV7-2, the J gene TRBJ2-7; 16 bases match TRBD2. J gave up 6 bases and V 5 bases, and 4 bases lay outside the gene matches. Germline V gene lookup returns CDR1 SGHTA and CDR2 FQGNSA. The CDR3 extends over 15 amino acids. Written as DNA, the CDR3 is TGTGCCAGCAGCCCGGGACTAGCGGGGGGGCGCGAGCAGTACTTC. Its translation: CASSPGLAGGREQYF.

This chain connects TRBV6-5 to TRBJ2-7, with TRBD1 matching 9 bases. Germline V gives CDR1 MNHEY, CDR2 SVGAGI. The CDR3 spans 14 residues. V trimming: 6 bases; J trimming: 4 bases; junction bases outside the gene matches: 7. The CDR3 DNA reads as TGTGCCAGCAGAAAGACAGGGGGGTTGTACGAGCAGTACTTC. This codes for CASRKTGGLYEQYF.

This clone came up a few times. The chain is built from TRBV6-1 and TRBJ1-1, with 10 bases aligning to TRBD1. The CDR3 covers 17 residues. J lost 1 base, V lost 4 bases, and 9 bases had no gene match. Per germline, CDR1 MNHNS and CDR2 SASEGT. This CDR3 is CASSASRDRGPNTEAFF. CDR3 in DNA: TGTGCCAGCAGTGCGTCCCGGGACAGGGGACCGAACACTGAAGCTTTCTTT.

This chain connects TRBV27 to TRBJ1-2; unclear D gene. The germline V and J ends were trimmed by 5 bases and 0 bases, with 13 bases remaining between them. The germline V gene encodes CDR1 MNHEY and CDR2 SMNVEV (reference sequence). The CDR3 is 15 residues long. The CDR3 bases are TGTGCCAGCAGTCCCCGGCGGTTAGCTAACTATGGCTACACCTTC. Translation gives CASSPRRLANYGYTF.

The gene calls are TRBV6-5 and TRBJ2-1, with TRBD1 matching over 11 bases. CDR1 and CDR2 from the germline V gene are MNHEY and SVGAGI. The CDR3 runs to 15 residues. J lost 4 bases, V lost 7 bases, and 6 bases had no gene match. CDR3 nucleotide sequence: TGTGCCAGCACCTCCGGGACAGGGGGTTACAATGAGCAGTTCTTC. Translation: CASTSGTGGYNEQFF.

The chain is built from TRBV5-1 and TRBJ2-2, with D possibly matching TRBD1 (5 bases). Germline assignment: CDR1 SGHRS and CDR2 YFSETQ. The CDR3 length is 13 residues. With 2 bases removed from V and 7 bases from J, the gap between germline ends came to 9 bases. The CDR3 loop is CASSLTGLGELFF. CDR3 coding DNA: TGCGCCAGCAGCTTAACAGGTCTCGGGGAGCTGTTTTTT.

This clone was recorded a few times. V is TRBV9 and J is TRBJ1-1; D might be TRBD1 (5 bases). Looked up from germline, CDR1 is SGDLS and CDR2 is YYNGEE. Trimming stripped 2 bases from V and 2 bases from J, with 13 bases between. This CDR3 region has 15 residues. CDR3 sequence (DNA): TGTGCCAGCAGCGTGGGAAATGACAGAAACACTGAAGCTTTCTTT. Its translation: CASSVGNDRNTEAFF.